The clone carrying this T cell receptor (beta chain) was counted many times. The antigen remains undetermined. Germline V gene data show CDR1 as ENHRY and CDR2 as SYGVKD. The CDR3 has 16 residues. Trimming left V 1 base short and J 0 bases short, with 12 bases between. The record originates from a study of T cells in Graves' hyperthyroidism and ophthalmopathy. Whole-study results and caveats: Expanded thyroid clonotypes (above 0.001) were mostly also found in blood.

RNA transcripts gave rise to amplified TCR beta CDR3 regions. The HTBI primer set served for first-round RT-PCR of the TCR CDR3. TCRdb fed the multiplex PCR reads into MiXCR, producing one record per CDR3 protein. The repertoire consists of around 690,000 distinct CDR3 sequences, with 15% to 20% occurring once and the leading ten covering about 16%. The sequenced sample was blood. This sequence was found in a man aged 50-59 years with Graves' hyperthyroidism. This chain joins TRBV10-3 and TRBJ1-1, with D maybe TRBD1 (5 bases). CDR3 protein: CAISEFSQGMNTEAFF. CDR3 DNA: TGTGCCATCAGTGAGTTCTCGCAGGGTATGAACACTGAAGCTTTCTTT.